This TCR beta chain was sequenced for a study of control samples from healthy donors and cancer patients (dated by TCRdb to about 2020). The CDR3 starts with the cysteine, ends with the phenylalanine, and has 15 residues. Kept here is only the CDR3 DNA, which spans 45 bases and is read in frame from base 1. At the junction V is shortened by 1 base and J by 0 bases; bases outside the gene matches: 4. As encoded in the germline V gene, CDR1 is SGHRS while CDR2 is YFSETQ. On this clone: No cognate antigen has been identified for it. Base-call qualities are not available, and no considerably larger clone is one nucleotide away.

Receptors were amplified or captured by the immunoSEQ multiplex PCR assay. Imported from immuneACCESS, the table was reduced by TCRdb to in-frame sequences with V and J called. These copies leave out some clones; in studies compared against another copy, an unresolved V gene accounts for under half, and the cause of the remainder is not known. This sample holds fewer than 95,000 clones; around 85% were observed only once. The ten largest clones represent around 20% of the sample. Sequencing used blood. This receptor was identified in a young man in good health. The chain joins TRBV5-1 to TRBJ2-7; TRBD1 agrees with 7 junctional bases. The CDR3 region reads CASSLMGQSSYEQYF. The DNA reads TGCGCCAGCAGCTTGATGGGACAGAGCTCCTACGAGCAGTACTTC.